This passage covers 28 T cell receptor beta chains from one sample sequenced in a study of HIV-infected children after antiretroviral therapy interruption. Specified treatment: PENTA 11 planned treatment interruption arm or continuous ART arm. RNA-based 3' RACE libraries used unique molecular identifiers. TCRdb itself ran the 3' RACE reads through MiXCR, one entry per CDR3 protein. The table lists about 46,000 distinct CDR3 sequences, about 4.3% of them singletons, with 0.55% to 0.85% in the top ten. The sequenced sample was CD45RA+ CD4+ T cells from PBMCs, pooled from several time points, obtained from a donor given antiretroviral therapy, either interrupted or continuous. Regarding subset: naive CD4+ CD45RA+ CD45RO- T cells. The receptors derive from a pool of human donors with HIV.

The CDR3 here is CASREQTNTEAFF. CDR3 coding DNA: TGTGCCAGCAGGGAACAGACGAACACTGAAGCTTTCTTT. The V gene is TRBV7-3, the J gene TRBJ1-1, with D unclear. The CDR3 is 13 amino acids. Germline assignment: CDR1 SGHTA and CDR2 FQGTGA. V lost 6 bases and J lost 1, with 9 bases in between.

The chain carries TRBV12-3 or TRBV12-4 and TRBJ2-1; the D is unclear. Deletions cut 3 bases from V and 5 bases from J, with 11 bases between. This CDR3 is 14 amino acids long. The CDR3: CASSFRQQHNEQFF. The CDR3, as DNA: TGTGCCAGCAGTTTCAGGCAGCAGCACAATGAGCAGTTCTTC.

This clonotype occurred a few times. The V call is TRBV3-1, the J call TRBJ2-2; 7 positions agree with TRBD2. V shed 0 bases and J 1 base; nucleotides not matched to a gene: 2. The germline CDR1 and CDR2 sequences are LGHDT and YNNKEL (reference sequence). The CDR3 covers 16 residues. As DNA, the CDR3 is TGTGCCAGCAGCCAAGACCAGCGGGGGAACACCGGGGAGCTGTTTTTT. Its protein is CASSQDQRGNTGELFF.

The rearrangement uses TRBV9 and TRBJ2-5; no definite D call. V shed 0 bases and J shed 6 bases, with 15 bases lying between them. The CDR3 contains 15 residues. From germline, CDR1 is SGDLS and CDR2 YYNGEE. The CDR3 spells CASSVAGGSPQTQYF. The CDR3 nucleotides read TGTGCCAGCAGCGTAGCCGGCGGTAGCCCGCAGACCCAGTACTTC.

This clonotype was seen ten or more times. This chain joins TRBV6-1 and TRBJ1-1; possibly TRBD1 for D (5 bases). The V end was cut by 4 bases, the J end by 8 bases, with 17 bases between. The germline CDR1 and CDR2 sequences are MNHNS and SASEGT. This CDR3 spans 14 amino acids. In DNA form, the CDR3 reads TGTGCCAGCAGTGGACGGGACTCCCGAAGGGAAGCTTTCTTT. Translation: CASSGRDSRREAFF.

There are many counts of this clonotype. This CDR3 is CASSGTTSGGFYNEQFF. The CDR3 DNA reads as TGTGCCAGCAGCGGAACGACTAGCGGGGGGTTCTACAATGAGCAGTTCTTC. The chain recombines TRBV9 with TRBJ2-1; the match to TRBD2 covers 13 bases. This CDR3 contains 17 residues. CDR1 SGDLS and CDR2 YYNGEE come from the germline V gene. The V segment lost 3 bases and the J segment 3 bases; nucleotides outside the gene matches: 6. Variable domain in full (rest from reference TRBV9 and TRBJ2-1): DSGVTQTPKHLITATGQRVTLRCSPRSGDLSVYWYQQSLDQGLQFLIQYYNGEERAKGNILERFSAQQFPDLHSELNLSSLELGDSALYFCASSGTTSGGFYNEQFFGPGTRLTVL.

This clonotype was detected many times. The V call is TRBV28, the J call TRBJ1-5; D gene ambiguous. The CDR3 length is 12 residues. Germline lookup yields CDR1 MDHEN and CDR2 SYDVKM. The V end lost 9 bases, the J end lost 5 bases, and 11 bases lay between the germline ends. CDR3 loop: CASEWGDQPQHF. CDR3 in DNA: TGTGCCAGTGAGTGGGGTGATCAGCCCCAGCATTTT.

This clonotype was counted many times. The V call is TRBV6-5, the J call TRBJ2-5, with D possibly matching TRBD1 (5 bases). CDR1 is MNHEY, CDR2 SVGAGI, per germline. Trimming removed 2 bases from V and 5 bases from J, with 9 bases in between. The length of the CDR3 is 13 residues. CDR3: CASSYDSRETQYF. The DNA of the CDR3 is TGTGCCAGCAGTTACGACAGTCGGGAGACCCAGTACTTC.

CDR3 amino acids: CASSQVPYEQFF. The CDR3 region has the DNA TGTGCCAGCAGCCAGGTTCCCTACGAGCAGTTCTTC. The chain recombines TRBV14 with TRBJ2-1; D ambiguous. The CDR3 totals 12 residues. Germline assignment: CDR1 SGHDN and CDR2 FVKESK. V was cut by 3 bases and J by 10 bases, with 10 bases left in between.

Ten or more counts support this clonotype. This sequence joins TRBV6-5 and TRBJ1-1; D not certain. Germline values: CDR1 MNHEY, CDR2 SVGAGI. V shed 6 bases and J shed 3 bases, with 11 bases lying between them. The CDR3 sequence is 13 residues long. Written as DNA, the CDR3 is TGTGCCAGCAGGCGGTACCAGGACACTGAAGCTTTCTTT. Its translation is CASRRYQDTEAFF.

V gene TRBV30 combines with J gene TRBJ2-7; D may be TRBD1 (6 bases). The V end was cut by 7 bases, the J end by 4 bases, with 17 bases between. Germline lookup yields CDR1 GTSNPN and CDR2 SVGIG (reference sequence). The length of the CDR3 is 13 residues. The CDR3 nucleotides read TGTGCCTCCGCGATGACAGGAGTTTACGAGCAGTACTTC. Its translation: CASAMTGVYEQYF. The variable domain in full, with the rest retrieved from reference TRBV30 and TRBJ2-7, is SQTIHQWPATLVQPVGSPLSLECTVEGTSNPNLYWYRQAAGRGLQLLFYSVGIGQISSEVPQNLSASRPQDRQFILSSKKLLLSDSGFYLCASAMTGVYEQYFGPGTRLTVT.

V usage is TRBV30 and J usage is TRBJ2-7, with 8 bases that match TRBD1. CDR1 is GTSNPN, CDR2 SVGIG, per germline (reference sequence). Trimming took 7 bases from V and 5 from J; bases not matched to a gene: 13. The CDR3 totals 14 residues. The chain's CDR3 is CASINQDRAHEQYF. The CDR3 bases are TGTGCCTCGATCAACCAGGACAGGGCCCACGAGCAGTACTTC.

By sample fraction, this clonotype is medium-sized. The chain recombines TRBV7-9 with TRBJ2-2; D not resolved. The CDR3 spans 14 residues. Germline V gives CDR1 SEHNR, CDR2 FQNEAQ (reference sequence). V dropped 1 base and J dropped 4 bases, with 7 bases sitting between them. The CDR3 is CASSLVIVTGELFF. The CDR3 coding sequence is TGTGCCAGCAGCTTAGTTATAGTCACCGGGGAGCTGTTTTTT.

This clonotype was observed at least ten times. One junction end disagrees with the germline gene, perhaps due to a read error. The chain uses TRBV29-1 and TRBJ2-5, with D perhaps given as TRBD1 or TRBD2 (5 bases each). This CDR3 region has 15 residues. Germline lookup yields CDR1 SQVTM and CDR2 ANQGSEA. The chain's CDR3 is CSSRNWGINQDTQYF. The CDR3 nucleotides are TGTAGTTCTAGAAACTGGGGGATTAACCAAGACACCCAGTACTTT.

This clonotype occurred many times. The rearrangement uses TRBV2 and TRBJ1-2; weak D call: TRBD1 (5 bases). The CDR3 runs 13 residues. Germline CDR1 reads SNHLY; CDR2 reads FYNNEI. Trimming stripped 6 bases from V and 7 bases from J, with 15 bases between. CDR3 protein: CASSAGTQSGYTF. The CDR3, as DNA: TGTGCCAGCAGCGCCGGGACCCAGAGTGGCTACACCTTC.

The chain carries TRBV2 and TRBJ2-1; no clear D. The CDR3 contains 10 residues. Trimming removed 4 bases at V and 10 bases at J, with 5 bases between. CDR1 is SNHLY, CDR2 FYNNEI, per germline. The chain's CDR3 is CASSVEEQFF. The CDR3 coding sequence is TGTGCCAGCAGTGTTGAGGAGCAGTTCTTC.

This clonotype was detected many times. V and J are TRBV18 and TRBJ1-5; 9 bases are a match to TRBD1. V dropped 4 bases and J dropped 5; count of bases not matched to a gene: 9. Germline values: CDR1 KGHSH, CDR2 LQKENI. The CDR3 consists of 16 residues. The CDR3 DNA follows: TGTGCCAGCTCACTCTCGGACAGGGGTCCGGATCAGCCCCAGCATTTT. Its protein is CASSLSDRGPDQPQHF.

The rearrangement links TRBV7-2 to TRBJ2-1, with 9 bases lining up with TRBD2. Per germline, CDR1 SGHTA and CDR2 FQGNSA. J lost 0 bases, V lost 4 bases, and 4 bases had no gene match. CDR3 length equals 16 residues. The CDR3 sequence: CASSSSGASSYNEQFF. CDR3 DNA: TGTGCCAGCAGCTCTAGCGGGGCAAGCTCCTACAATGAGCAGTTCTTC.

The J gene is TRBJ2-2, the V gene TRBV2, with D possibly matching TRBD1 (6 bases). Germline V lookup: CDR1 SNHLY, CDR2 FYNNEI. The CDR3 extends over 15 amino acids. Trimming took 9 bases from V and 1 from J, leaving 15 bases between them. CDR3 in DNA: TGTGCCAGTCTCTTCCCAGGGGAGAACACCGGGGAGCTGTTTTTT. Its translation: CASLFPGENTGELFF. The full variable domain, its missing parts supplied by reference TRBV2 and TRBJ2-2, is EPEVTQTPSHQVTQMGQEVILRCVPISNHLYFYWYRQILGQKVEFLVSFYNNEISEKSEIFDDQFSVERPDGSNFTLKIRSTKLEDSAMYFCASLFPGENTGELFFGEGSRLTVL.

This clonotype was counted many times. The rearrangement uses TRBV29-1 and TRBJ1-2; no reliable D call. The CDR3 totals 11 residues. Trimming left V 5 bases short and J 8 bases short, with 12 bases between. Germline V gene lookup returns CDR1 SQVTM and CDR2 ANQGSEA. The CDR3 region has the DNA TGCAGCGTTTACACGGCAGAGGGCTACACCTTC. Translated, it gives CSVYTAEGYTF. The full variable domain, with the rest looked up from reference TRBV29-1 and TRBJ1-2, is SAVISQKPSRDICQRGTSLTIQCQVDSQVTMMFWYRQQPGQSLTLIATANQGSEATYESGFVIDKFPISRPNLTFSTLTVSNMSPEDSSIYLCSVYTAEGYTFGSGTRLTVV.

Many counts were recorded for this clonotype. V usage is TRBV12-3 or TRBV12-4 and J usage is TRBJ1-1; D might be TRBD1 (6 bases). V was shortened by 6 bases and J by 11 bases, with 16 bases between the two germline ends. CDR3 size: 12 residues. The CDR3 loop is CASRIQGFRAFF. The CDR3, as DNA: TGTGCCAGCAGGATACAGGGATTTAGGGCTTTCTTT.

Many counts were recorded for this clonotype. The chain links TRBV3-1 to TRBJ2-3; D call uncertain. Trimming removed 0 bases from V and 0 bases from J, with 7 bases in between. CDR3 length: 15 residues. CDR1 is LGHDT, CDR2 YNNKEL, per germline (reference sequence). CDR3 DNA sequence: TGTGCCAGCAGCCAAGATGTCAAGAGCACAGATACGCAGTATTTT. Residues: CASSQDVKSTDTQYF.

This clonotype appeared many times. This chain connects TRBV12-3 or TRBV12-4 to TRBJ2-1; D is perhaps TRBD1 (5 bases). CDR3 length: 12 amino acids. Trimming removed 1 base from V and 14 bases from J, with 12 bases in between. The CDR3 spells CASSLEGQGEFF. The CDR3 DNA is TGTGCCAGCAGTTTAGAAGGTCAGGGTGAGTTCTTC.

This clonotype was observed at least ten times. Germline is not matched at one junction end, which may reflect a read error. The chain carries TRBV10-3 and TRBJ1-1; no definite D call. This CDR3 spans 13 amino acids. Germline-derived CDR1 and CDR2 are ENHRY and SYGVKD. CDR3 in amino acids: CAITDGVKTEAFF. The CDR3 nucleotides read TGTGCCATCACGGACGGAGTGAAGACTGAAGCTTTCTTT.

This clonotype was counted ten times or more. V usage is TRBV5-4 and J usage is TRBJ2-3; D remains ambiguous. The CDR3 contains 12 residues. CDR1 is SGHNT and CDR2 is YYREEE in the germline V gene (reference sequence). Trimming left V 3 bases short and J 4 bases short, with 6 bases between. Here the CDR3 reads CASSSFPDTQYF. CDR3 DNA: TGTGCCAGCAGCTCCTTCCCAGATACGCAGTATTTT.

There are many counts of this clonotype. The chain uses TRBV3-1 and TRBJ1-1; 8 bases fit TRBD1. From germline, CDR1 is LGHDT and CDR2 YNNKEL (reference sequence). CDR3 length: 15 residues. V lost 2 bases to trimming and J lost 14 bases; unmatched junction nucleotides: 16. The CDR3 DNA reads as TGTGCCAGCAGCCAAACGCCGGGACAGGCTGCGTGGGGCTTCTTT. The encoded protein is CASSQTPGQAAWGFF.

This clonotype appeared many times. The V gene is TRBV5-1, the J gene TRBJ2-7, with 9 nucleotides matching TRBD1. The CDR3 is 14 residues long. V was pared by 4 bases and J by 1 base, with 3 bases of the junction left unmatched. Germline-derived CDR1 and CDR2 are SGHRS and YFSETQ. DNA for the CDR3: TGCGCCAGCAGCCGGACAGGGGATTCCTACGAGCAGTACTTC. This translates into CASSRTGDSYEQYF.

This clonotype is medium-sized in the sample. The chain links TRBV15 to TRBJ1-5, with D unresolved. The germline V and J ends were trimmed by 1 base and 7 bases, with 14 bases remaining between them. Germline V CDR1 and CDR2: LNHNV, YYDKDF (reference sequence). The CDR3 length is 15 residues. This chain's CDR3 is CATSRGTEFQQPQHF. CDR3 DNA: TGTGCCACCAGCAGAGGGACCGAGTTTCAACAGCCCCAGCATTTT. Filled out from reference TRBV15 and TRBJ1-5, the complete variable domain reads DAMVIQNPRYQVTQFGKPVTLSCSQTLNHNVMYWYQQKSSQAPKLLFHYYDKDFNNEADTPDNFQSRRPNTSFCFLDIRSPGLGDTAMYLCATSRGTEFQQPQHFGDGTRLSIL.